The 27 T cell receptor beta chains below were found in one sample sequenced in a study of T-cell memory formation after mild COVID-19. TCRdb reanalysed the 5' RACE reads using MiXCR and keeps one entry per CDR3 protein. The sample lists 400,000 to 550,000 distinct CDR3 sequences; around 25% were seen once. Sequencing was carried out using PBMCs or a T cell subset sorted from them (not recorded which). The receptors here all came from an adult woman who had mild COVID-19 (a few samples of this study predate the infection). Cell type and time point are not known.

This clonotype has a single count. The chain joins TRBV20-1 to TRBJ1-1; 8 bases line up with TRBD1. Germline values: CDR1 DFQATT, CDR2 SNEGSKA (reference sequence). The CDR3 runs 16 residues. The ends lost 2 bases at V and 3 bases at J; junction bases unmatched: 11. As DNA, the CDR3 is TGCAGTGCTAGACGGACAGGGCGGATTGAGGACACTGAAGCTTTCTTT. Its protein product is CSARRTGRIEDTEAFF.

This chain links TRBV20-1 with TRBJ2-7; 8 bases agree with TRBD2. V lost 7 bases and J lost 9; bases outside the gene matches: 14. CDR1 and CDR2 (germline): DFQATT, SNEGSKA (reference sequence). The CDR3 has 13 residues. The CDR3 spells CSVSGGSRLGQYF. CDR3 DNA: TGCAGTGTTTCGGGGGGGAGCCGTTTGGGGCAGTACTTC.

As DNA, the CDR3 is TGTGCCAGCTCACCTGGGAGGTCTCCCATGAACACTGAAGCTTTCTTT. Translated, it gives CASSPGRSPMNTEAFF. This rearrangement joins TRBV18 to TRBJ1-1, with D hard to call. V was cut by 3 bases and J by 0 bases, with 14 bases left in between. The CDR3 covers 16 residues. In germline, CDR1 is KGHSH, CDR2 LQKENI.

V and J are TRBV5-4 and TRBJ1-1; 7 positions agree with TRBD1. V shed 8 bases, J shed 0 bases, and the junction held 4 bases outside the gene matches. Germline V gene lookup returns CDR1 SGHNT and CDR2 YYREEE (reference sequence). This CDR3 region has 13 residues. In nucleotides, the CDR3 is TGTGCCAGTTGGGGACAGATGAACACTGAAGCTTTCTTT. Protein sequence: CASWGQMNTEAFF.

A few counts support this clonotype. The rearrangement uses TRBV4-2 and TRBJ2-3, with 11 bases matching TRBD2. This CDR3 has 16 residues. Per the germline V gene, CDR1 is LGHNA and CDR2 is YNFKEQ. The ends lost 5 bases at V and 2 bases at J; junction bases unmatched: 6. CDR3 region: CASSSRLAGLTDTQYF. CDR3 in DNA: TGTGCCAGCAGCTCTCGACTAGCGGGGCTCACAGATACGCAGTATTTT.

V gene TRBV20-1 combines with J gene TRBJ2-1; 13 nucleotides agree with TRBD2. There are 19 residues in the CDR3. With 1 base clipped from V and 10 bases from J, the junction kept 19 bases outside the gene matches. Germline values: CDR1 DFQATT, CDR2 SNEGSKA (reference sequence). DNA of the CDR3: TGCAGTGCTAGAGGGGGGGGACTAGCGGGAAGAGGGGCCCAATACGAGCAGTTCTTC. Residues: CSARGGGLAGRGAQYEQFF.

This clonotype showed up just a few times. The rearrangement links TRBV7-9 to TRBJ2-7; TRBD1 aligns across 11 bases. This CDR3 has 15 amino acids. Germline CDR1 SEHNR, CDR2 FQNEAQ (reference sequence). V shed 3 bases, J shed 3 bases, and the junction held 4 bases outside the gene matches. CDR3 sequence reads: CASSFGQGADYEQYF. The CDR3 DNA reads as TGTGCCAGCAGCTTTGGACAGGGGGCAGACTACGAGCAGTACTTC.

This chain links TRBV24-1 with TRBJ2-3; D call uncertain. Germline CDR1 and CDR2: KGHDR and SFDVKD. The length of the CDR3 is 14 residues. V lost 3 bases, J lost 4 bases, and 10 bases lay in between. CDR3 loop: CATSDARRPDTQYF. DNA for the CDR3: TGTGCCACCAGTGATGCTCGCAGACCAGATACGCAGTATTTT.

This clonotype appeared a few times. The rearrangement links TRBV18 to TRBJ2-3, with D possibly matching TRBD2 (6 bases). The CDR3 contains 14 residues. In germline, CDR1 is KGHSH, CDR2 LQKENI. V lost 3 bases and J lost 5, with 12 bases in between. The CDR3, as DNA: TGTGCCAGCTCACCGAAGACTAGAGAAGATACGCAGTATTTT. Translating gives CASSPKTREDTQYF.

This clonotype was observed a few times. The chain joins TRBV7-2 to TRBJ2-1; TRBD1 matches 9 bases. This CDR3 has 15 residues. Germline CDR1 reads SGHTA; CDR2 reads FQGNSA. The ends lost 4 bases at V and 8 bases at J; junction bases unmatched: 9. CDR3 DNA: TGTGCCAGCAGCTCACAGGGGGCGGCATTCGATGAGCAGTTCTTC. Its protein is CASSSQGAAFDEQFF. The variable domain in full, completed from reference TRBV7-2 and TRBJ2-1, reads GAGVSQSPSNKVTEKGKDVELRCDPISGHTALYWYRQSLGQGLEFLIYFQGNSAPDKSGLPSDRFSAERTGGSVSTLTIQRTQQEDSAVYLCASSSQGAAFDEQFFGPGTRLTVL.

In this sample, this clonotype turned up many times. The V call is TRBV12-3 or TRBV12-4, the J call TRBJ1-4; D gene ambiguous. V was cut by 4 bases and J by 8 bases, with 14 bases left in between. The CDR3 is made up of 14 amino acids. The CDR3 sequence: CASSYPGRVEKLFF. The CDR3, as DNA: TGTGCCAGCAGTTACCCGGGGAGGGTAGAAAAACTGTTTTTT.

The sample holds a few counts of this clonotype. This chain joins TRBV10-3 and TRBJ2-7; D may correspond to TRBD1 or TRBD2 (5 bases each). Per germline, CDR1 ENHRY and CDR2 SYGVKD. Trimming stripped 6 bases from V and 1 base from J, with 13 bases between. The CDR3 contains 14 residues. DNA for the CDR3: TGTGCCATCAGGTCCGGGACGGAATCCTACGAGCAGTACTTC. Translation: CAIRSGTESYEQYF.

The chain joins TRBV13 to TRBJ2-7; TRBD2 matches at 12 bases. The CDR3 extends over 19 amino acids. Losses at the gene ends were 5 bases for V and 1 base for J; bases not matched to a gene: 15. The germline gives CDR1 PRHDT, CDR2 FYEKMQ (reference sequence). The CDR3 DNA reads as TGTGCCAGCAGCCCAAAGACCTCTAGCGGGGGGGCCCGGTCCTACGAGCAGTACTTC. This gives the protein CASSPKTSSGGARSYEQYF.

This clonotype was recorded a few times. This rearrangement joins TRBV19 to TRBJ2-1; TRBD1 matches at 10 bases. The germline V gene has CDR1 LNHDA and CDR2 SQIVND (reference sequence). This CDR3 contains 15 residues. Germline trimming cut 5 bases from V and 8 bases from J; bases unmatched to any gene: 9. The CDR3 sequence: CASSAAGTGEYEQFF. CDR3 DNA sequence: TGTGCCAGTAGTGCCGCCGGGACAGGGGAGTATGAGCAGTTCTTC.

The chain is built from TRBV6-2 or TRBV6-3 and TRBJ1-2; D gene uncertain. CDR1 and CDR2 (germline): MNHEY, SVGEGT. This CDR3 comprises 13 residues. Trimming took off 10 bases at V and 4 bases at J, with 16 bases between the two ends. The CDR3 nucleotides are TGTGCCACCACCGGAACAGCTATCTATGGCTACACCTTC. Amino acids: CATTGTAIYGYTF.

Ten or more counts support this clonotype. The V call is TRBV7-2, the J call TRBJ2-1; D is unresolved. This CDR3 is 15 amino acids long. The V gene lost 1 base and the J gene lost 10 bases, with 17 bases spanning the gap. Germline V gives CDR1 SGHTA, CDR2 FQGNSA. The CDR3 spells CASSLGAGTQGEQFF. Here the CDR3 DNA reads TGTGCCAGCAGCTTAGGGGCCGGTACACAAGGGGAGCAGTTCTTC. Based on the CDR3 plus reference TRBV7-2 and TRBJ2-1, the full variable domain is GAGVSQSPSNKVTEKGKDVELRCDPISGHTALYWYRQSLGQGLEFLIYFQGNSAPDKSGLPSDRFSAERTGGSVSTLTIQRTQQEDSAVYLCASSLGAGTQGEQFFGPGTRLTVL.

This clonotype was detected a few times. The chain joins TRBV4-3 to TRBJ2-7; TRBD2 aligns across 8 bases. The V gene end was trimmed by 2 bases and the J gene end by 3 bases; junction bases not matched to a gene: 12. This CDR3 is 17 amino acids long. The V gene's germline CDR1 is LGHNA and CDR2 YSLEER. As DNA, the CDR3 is TGCGCCAGCAGCCAACATACAGGCGGGCTAGCGGGCTACGAGCAGTACTTC. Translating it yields CASSQHTGGLAGYEQYF.

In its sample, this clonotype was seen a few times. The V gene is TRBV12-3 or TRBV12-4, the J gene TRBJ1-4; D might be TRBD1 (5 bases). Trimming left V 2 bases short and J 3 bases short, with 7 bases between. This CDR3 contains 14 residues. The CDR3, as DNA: TGTGCCAGCAGTTTACAGGGATCTAATGAAAAACTGTTTTTT. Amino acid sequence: CASSLQGSNEKLFF.

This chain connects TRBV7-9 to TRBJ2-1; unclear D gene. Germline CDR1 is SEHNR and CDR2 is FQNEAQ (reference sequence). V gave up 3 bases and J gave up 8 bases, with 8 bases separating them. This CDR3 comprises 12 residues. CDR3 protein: CASSFTSDEQFF. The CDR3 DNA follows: TGTGCCAGCAGCTTCACCTCCGATGAGCAGTTCTTC.

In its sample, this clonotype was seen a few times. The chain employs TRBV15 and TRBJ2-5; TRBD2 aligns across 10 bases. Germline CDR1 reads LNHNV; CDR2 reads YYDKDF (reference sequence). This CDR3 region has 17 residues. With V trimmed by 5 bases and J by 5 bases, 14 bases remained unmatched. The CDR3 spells CATSGDTGTSARETQYF. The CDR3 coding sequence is TGTGCCACCAGCGGGGATACCGGGACTAGCGCTCGGGAGACCCAGTACTTC. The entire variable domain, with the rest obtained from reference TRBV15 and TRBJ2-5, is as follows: DAMVIQNPRYQVTQFGKPVTLSCSQTLNHNVMYWYQQKSSQAPKLLFHYYDKDFNNEADTPDNFQSRRPNTSFCFLDIRSPGLGDTAMYLCATSGDTGTSARETQYFGPGTRLLVL.

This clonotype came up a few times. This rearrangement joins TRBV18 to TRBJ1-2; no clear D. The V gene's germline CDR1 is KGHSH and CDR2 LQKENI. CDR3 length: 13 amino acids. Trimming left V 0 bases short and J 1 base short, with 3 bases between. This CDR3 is CASSPPVNYGYTF. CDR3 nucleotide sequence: TGTGCCAGCTCACCACCAGTTAACTATGGCTACACCTTC.

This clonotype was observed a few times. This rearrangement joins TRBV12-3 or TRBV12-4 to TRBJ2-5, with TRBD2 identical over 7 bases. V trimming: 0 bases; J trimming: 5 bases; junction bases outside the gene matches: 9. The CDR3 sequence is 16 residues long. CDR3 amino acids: CASSLAGGPLGETQYF. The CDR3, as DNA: TGTGCCAGCAGTTTAGCGGGAGGGCCCTTGGGCGAGACCCAGTACTTC.

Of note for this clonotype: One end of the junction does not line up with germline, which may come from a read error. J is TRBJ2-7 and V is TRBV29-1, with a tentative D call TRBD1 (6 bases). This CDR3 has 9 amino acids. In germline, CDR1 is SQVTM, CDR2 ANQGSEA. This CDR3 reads CSTEGHAHF. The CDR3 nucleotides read TGCAGCACCGAGGGACACGCACACTTC.

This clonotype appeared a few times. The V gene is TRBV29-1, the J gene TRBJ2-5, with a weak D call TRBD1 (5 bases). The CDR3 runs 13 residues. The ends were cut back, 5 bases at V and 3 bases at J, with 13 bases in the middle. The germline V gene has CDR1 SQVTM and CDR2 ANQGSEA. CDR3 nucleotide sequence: TGCAGCGTTATCAGAGGACAAAAAGAGACCCAGTACTTC. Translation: CSVIRGQKETQYF.

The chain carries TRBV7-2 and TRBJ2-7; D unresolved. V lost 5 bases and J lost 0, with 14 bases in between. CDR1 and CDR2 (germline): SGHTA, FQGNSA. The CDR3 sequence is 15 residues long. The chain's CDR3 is CASSDGDLSSYEQYF. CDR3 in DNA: TGTGCCAGCAGCGACGGCGATCTAAGCTCCTACGAGCAGTACTTC.

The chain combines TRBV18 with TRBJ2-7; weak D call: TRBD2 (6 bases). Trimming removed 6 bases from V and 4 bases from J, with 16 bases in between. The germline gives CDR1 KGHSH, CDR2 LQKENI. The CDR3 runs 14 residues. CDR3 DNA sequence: TGTGCCAGCTCCCTGCCGGGGGTAGGATACGAGCAGTACTTC. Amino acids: CASSLPGVGYEQYF.

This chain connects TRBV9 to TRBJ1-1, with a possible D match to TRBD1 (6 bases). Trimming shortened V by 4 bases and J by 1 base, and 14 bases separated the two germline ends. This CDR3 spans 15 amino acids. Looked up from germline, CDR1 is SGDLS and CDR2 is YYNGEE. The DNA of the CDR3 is TGTGCCAGCAGCTCCGGGGGGCACCGGAACACTGAAGCTTTCTTT. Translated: CASSSGGHRNTEAFF.